This record looks at one T cell receptor (beta chain) sequence and its context. The ends were cut back, 2 bases at V and 0 bases at J, with 4 bases in the middle. CDR3 size: 12 residues. The germline V gene has CDR1 GTSNPN and CDR2 SVGIG (reference sequence). This record belongs to a study of technical replicates of blood from a few donors. Some clones are missing from TCRdb's copy, which holds only in-frame ones; the method was immunoSEQ multiplex PCR. This sample has about 61,000 clones, with about 97% found just once. The TCR originated in a human donor in good health. Sequenced sample: T cells isolated from PBMCs. This rearrangement joins TRBV30 to TRBJ2-5; D is undetermined. In nucleotides, the CDR3 is TGTGCCTGGAGTAGCAACCAAGAGACCCAGTACTTC. As protein: CAWSSNQETQYF.